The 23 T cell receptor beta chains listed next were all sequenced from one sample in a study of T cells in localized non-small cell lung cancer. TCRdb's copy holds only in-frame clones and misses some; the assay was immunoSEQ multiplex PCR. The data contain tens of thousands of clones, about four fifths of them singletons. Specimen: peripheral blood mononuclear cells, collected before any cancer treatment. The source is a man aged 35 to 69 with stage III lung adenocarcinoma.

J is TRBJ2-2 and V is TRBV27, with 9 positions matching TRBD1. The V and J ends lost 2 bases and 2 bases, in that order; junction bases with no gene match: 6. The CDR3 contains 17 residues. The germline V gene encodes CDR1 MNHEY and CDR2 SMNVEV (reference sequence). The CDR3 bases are TGTGCCAGCAGTTTAGGGGGGACAGGGTACAACACCGGGGAGCTGTTTTTT. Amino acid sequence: CASSLGGTGYNTGELFF.

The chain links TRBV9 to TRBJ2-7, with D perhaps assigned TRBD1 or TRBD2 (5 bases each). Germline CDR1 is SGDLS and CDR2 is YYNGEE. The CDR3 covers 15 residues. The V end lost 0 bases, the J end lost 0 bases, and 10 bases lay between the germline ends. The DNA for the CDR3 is TGTGCCAGCAGCGTAGAGAGGGGACCCTCCTACGAGCAGTACTTC. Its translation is CASSVERGPSYEQYF.

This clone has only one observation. The CDR3 loop is CAWDLGTGPGQETQYF. DNA for the CDR3: TGTGCCTGGGATTTAGGGACAGGCCCGGGCCAAGAGACCCAGTACTTC. This rearrangement joins TRBV30 to TRBJ2-5; 8 bases line up with TRBD1. Trimming took 5 bases from V and 1 from J; bases not matched to a gene: 12. CDR3 size: 16 residues. Per germline, CDR1 GTSNPN and CDR2 SVGIG (reference sequence).

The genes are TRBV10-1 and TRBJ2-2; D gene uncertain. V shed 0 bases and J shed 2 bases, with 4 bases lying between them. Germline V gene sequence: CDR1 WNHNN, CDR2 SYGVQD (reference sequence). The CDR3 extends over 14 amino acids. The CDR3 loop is CASSESGNTGELFF. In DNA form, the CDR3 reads TGCGCCAGCAGTGAGTCGGGTAACACCGGGGAGCTGTTTTTT.

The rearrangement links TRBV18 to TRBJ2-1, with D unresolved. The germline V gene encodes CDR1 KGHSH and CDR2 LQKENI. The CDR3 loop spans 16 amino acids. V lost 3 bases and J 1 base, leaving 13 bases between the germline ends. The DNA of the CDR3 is TGTGCCAGCTCACCGCCGGACGCCCTTTCCTACAATGAGCAGTTCTTC. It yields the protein CASSPPDALSYNEQFF.

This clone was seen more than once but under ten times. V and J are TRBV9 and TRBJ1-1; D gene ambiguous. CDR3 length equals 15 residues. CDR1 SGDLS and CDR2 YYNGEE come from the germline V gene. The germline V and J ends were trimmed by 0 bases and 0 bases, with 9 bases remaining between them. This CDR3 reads CASSVDPHMNTEAFF. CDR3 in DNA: TGTGCCAGCAGCGTAGACCCCCACATGAACACTGAAGCTTTCTTT. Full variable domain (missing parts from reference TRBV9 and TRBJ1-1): DSGVTQTPKHLITATGQRVTLRCSPRSGDLSVYWYQQSLDQGLQFLIQYYNGEERAKGNILERFSAQQFPDLHSELNLSSLELGDSALYFCASSVDPHMNTEAFFGQGTRLTVV.

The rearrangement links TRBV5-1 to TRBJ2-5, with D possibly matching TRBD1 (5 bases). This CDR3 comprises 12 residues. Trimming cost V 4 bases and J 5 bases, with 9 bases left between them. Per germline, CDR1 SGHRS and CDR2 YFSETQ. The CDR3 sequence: CASSVPGETQYF. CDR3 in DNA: TGCGCCAGCAGCGTCCCAGGGGAGACCCAGTACTTC.

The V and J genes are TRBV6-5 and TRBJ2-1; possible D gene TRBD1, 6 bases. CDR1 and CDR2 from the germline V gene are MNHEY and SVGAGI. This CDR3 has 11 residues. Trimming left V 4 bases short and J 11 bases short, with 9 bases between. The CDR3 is CASSFGTQQFF. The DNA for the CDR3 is TGTGCCAGCAGTTTCGGGACACAGCAGTTCTTC.

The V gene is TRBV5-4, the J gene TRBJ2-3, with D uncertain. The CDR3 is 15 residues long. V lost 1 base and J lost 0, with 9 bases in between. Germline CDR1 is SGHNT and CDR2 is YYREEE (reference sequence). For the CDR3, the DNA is TGTGCCAGCAGCTTGACAGATTTTAGCACAGATACGCAGTATTTT. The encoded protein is CASSLTDFSTDTQYF.

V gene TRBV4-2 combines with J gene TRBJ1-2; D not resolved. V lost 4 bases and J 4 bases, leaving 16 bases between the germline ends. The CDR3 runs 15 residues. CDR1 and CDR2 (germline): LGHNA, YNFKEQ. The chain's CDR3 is CASSPELGWSYGYTF. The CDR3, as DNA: TGTGCCAGCAGCCCAGAGTTGGGCTGGAGCTATGGCTACACCTTC.

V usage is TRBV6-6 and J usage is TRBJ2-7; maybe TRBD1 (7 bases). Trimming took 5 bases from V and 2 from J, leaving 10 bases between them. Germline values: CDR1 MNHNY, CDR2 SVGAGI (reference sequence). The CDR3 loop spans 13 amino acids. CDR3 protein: CASSIRGAYEQYF. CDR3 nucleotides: TGTGCCAGCAGTATCAGGGGGGCCTACGAGCAGTACTTC.

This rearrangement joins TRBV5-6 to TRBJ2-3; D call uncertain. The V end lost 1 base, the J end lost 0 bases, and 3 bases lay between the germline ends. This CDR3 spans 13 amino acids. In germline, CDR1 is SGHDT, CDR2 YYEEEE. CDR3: CASSLSSTDTQYF. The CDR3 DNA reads TGTGCCAGCAGCTTGTCTAGCACAGATACGCAGTATTTT.

The CDR3 sequence: CASSPWTGVTSNSPLHF. In DNA, the CDR3 is TGTGCCAGCAGCCCTTGGACGGGAGTTACCTCAAATTCACCCCTCCACTTT. This chain joins TRBV7-6 and TRBJ1-6; D not resolved. The length of the CDR3 is 17 residues. CDR1 is SGHVS, CDR2 FNYEAQ, per germline. V shed 5 bases and J shed 7 bases, with 21 bases lying between them.

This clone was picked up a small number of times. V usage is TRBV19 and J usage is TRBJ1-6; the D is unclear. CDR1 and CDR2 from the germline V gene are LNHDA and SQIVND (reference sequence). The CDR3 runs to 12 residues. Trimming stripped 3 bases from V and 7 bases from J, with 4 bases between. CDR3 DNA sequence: TGTGCCAGTAGTATCGAGAATTCACCCCTCCACTTT. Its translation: CASSIENSPLHF. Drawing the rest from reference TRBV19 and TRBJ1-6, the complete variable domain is DGGITQSPKYLFRKEGQNVTLSCEQNLNHDAMYWYRQDPGQGLRLIYYSQIVNDFQKGDIAEGYSVSREKKESFPLTVTSAQKNPTAFYLCASSIENSPLHFGNGTRLTVT.

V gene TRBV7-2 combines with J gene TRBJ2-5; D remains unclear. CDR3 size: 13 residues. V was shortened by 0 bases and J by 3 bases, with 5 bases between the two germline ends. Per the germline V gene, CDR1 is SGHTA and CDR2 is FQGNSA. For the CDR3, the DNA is TGTGCCAGCAGCTTAGCCAGAAAAGAGACCCAGTACTTC. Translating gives CASSLARKETQYF.

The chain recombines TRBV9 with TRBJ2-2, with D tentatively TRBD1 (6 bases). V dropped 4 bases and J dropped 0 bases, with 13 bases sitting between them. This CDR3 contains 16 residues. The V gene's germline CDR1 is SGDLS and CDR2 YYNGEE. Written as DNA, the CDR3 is TGTGCCAGCAGCCAAACAGGGATCCCGAACACCGGGGAGCTGTTTTTT. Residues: CASSQTGIPNTGELFF.

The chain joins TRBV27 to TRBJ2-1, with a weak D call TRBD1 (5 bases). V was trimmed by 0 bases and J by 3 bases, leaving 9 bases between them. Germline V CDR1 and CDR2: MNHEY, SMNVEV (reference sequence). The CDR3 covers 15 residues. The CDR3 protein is CASSLSIQGYNEQFF. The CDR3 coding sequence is TGTGCCAGCAGTTTATCGATCCAGGGCTACAATGAGCAGTTCTTC.

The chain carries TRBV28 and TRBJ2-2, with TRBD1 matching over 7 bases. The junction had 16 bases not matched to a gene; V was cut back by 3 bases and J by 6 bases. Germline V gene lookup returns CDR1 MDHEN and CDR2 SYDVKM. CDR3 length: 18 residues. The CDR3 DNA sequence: TGTGCCAGCAGTTTTCCCTCGACAGGGAAACGGTTTTCCGGGGAGCTGTTTTTT. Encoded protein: CASSFPSTGKRFSGELFF. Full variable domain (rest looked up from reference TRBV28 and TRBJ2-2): DVKVTQSSRYLVKRTGEKVFLECVQDMDHENMFWYRQDPGLGLRLIYFSYDVKMKEKGDIPEGYSVSREKKERFSLILESASTNQTSMYLCASSFPSTGKRFSGELFFGEGSRLTVL.

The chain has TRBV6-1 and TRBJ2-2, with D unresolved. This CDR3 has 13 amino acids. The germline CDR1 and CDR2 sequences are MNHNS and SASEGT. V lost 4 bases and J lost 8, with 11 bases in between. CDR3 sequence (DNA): TGTGCCAGCAGTGGGCGCAGGACGGGGGAGCTGTTTTTT. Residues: CASSGRRTGELFF.

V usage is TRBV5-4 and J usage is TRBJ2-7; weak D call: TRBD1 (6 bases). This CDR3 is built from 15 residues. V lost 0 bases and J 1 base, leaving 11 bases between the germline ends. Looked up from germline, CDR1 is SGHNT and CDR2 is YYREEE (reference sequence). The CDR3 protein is CASSLEGVISYEQYF. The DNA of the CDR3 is TGTGCCAGCAGCTTGGAGGGGGTAATTTCCTACGAGCAGTACTTC.

CDR3 in DNA: TGCGCCAGCAGGGGGGGGACGTCGGCACAAGAGACCCAGTACTTC. Its translation is CASRGGTSAQETQYF. The chain couples TRBV5-1 to TRBJ2-5, with 7 positions matching TRBD2. The CDR3 totals 15 residues. V dropped 5 bases and J dropped 2; count of bases not matched to a gene: 9. CDR1 SGHRS and CDR2 YFSETQ come from the germline V gene.

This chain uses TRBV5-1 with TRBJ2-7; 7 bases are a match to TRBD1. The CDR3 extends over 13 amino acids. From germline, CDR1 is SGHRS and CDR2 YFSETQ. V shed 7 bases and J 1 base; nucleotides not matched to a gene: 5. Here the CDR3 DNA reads TGCGCCAGCCAACAGGGGAATTCCTACGAGCAGTACTTC. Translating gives CASQQGNSYEQYF.

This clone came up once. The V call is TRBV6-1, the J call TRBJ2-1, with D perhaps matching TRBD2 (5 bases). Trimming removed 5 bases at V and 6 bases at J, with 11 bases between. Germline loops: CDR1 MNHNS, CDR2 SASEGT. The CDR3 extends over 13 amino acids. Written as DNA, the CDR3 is TGTGCCAGCAGTTTAACTAGAATCAATGAGCAGTTCTTC. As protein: CASSLTRINEQFF.